Presented here are 7 T cell receptor beta chains from one specimen sequenced in a study of regulatory T cells in long-lasting Graves disease. The time point: newly diagnosed GD, antithyroid drugs for less than 3 months. Following extraction of RNA from PBMCs, that RNA was used to make the TCR library. The TCR beta library used iRepertoire HTBI primers with Arm-PCR amplification of CDR3. From the multiplex PCR reads, TCRdb called clonotypes with MiXCR, one entry per CDR3 protein. The table lists some 200,000 distinct CDR3 sequences, around a fifth of them singletons. This sample was shared with a second study, whose subject was T cells in Graves' hyperthyroidism and ophthalmopathy.

The sample was peripheral blood mononuclear cells (PBMCs), taken at new diagnosis, from a patient treated with antithyroid drugs. The origin of the receptors is a woman aged 25 to 45 with Graves disease.

This clonotype was recorded many times. The rearrangement links TRBV7-9 to TRBJ1-1; D gene unclear. This CDR3 has 16 residues. CDR1 and CDR2 from the germline V gene are SEHNR and FQNEAQ (reference sequence). V dropped 5 bases and J dropped 0 bases, with 16 bases sitting between them. CDR3 DNA sequence: TGTGCCAGCAGCCTTTTCCTAGCAGTTATGAACACTGAAGCTTTCTTT. It translates to CASSLFLAVMNTEAFF. The full variable domain, its missing parts supplied by reference TRBV7-9 and TRBJ1-1, is DTGVSQNPRHKITKRGQNVTFRCDPISEHNRLYWYRQTLGQGPEFLTYFQNEAQLEKSRLLSDRFSAERPKGSFSTLEIQRTEQGDSAMYLCASSLFLAVMNTEAFFGQGTRLTVV.

This clonotype was recorded many times. The CDR3 protein is CASSVGPTGGQDTQYF. In DNA, the CDR3 is TGTGCCAGCAGCGTAGGGCCCACGGGAGGGCAGGATACGCAGTATTTT. The chain links TRBV9 to TRBJ2-3; TRBD2 agrees at 8 bases. Germline assignment: CDR1 SGDLS and CDR2 YYNGEE. After removal of 0 bases from V and 6 bases from J, the junction contained 9 bases not matched to a gene. The length of the CDR3 is 16 residues.

V gene TRBV30 combines with J gene TRBJ1-1, with D perhaps matching TRBD1 (5 bases). Germline V lookup: CDR1 GTSNPN, CDR2 SVGIG (reference sequence). V was pared by 3 bases and J by 7 bases, with 15 bases between. The CDR3 extends over 13 amino acids. For the CDR3, the DNA is TGTGCCTGGAGAAGGACCCTGGGGGGTGAAGCTTTCTTT. Amino acids: CAWRRTLGGEAFF.

This clonotype showed up many times. J is TRBJ2-7 and V is TRBV10-3, with a tentative D call TRBD2 (6 bases). V lost 4 bases and J 1 base, leaving 11 bases between the germline ends. Germline lookup yields CDR1 ENHRY and CDR2 SYGVKD. The CDR3 spans 14 residues. This CDR3 reads CAISVRRGSYEQYF. The DNA for the CDR3 is TGTGCCATCAGTGTAAGGAGGGGATCCTACGAGCAGTACTTC.

The chain combines TRBV6-2 or TRBV6-3 with TRBJ2-3, with TRBD2 matching 8 bases. J lost 0 bases, V lost 7 bases, and 12 bases had no gene match. Germline assignment: CDR1 MNHEY and CDR2 SVGEGT. There are 17 residues in the CDR3. The CDR3 DNA follows: TGTGCCAGCACCGACCCAGGACCTAGCGGGAGCACAGATACGCAGTATTTT. Encoded protein: CASTDPGPSGSTDTQYF.

This clonotype has more than one count but fewer than ten. The junction and the germline gene differ at one end; a read error may be behind it. The gene calls are TRBV4-1 and TRBJ1-2; weak D call: TRBD1 (6 bases). The CDR3 contains 14 residues. Germline values: CDR1 MGHRA, CDR2 YSYEKL. In DNA form, the CDR3 reads TGCGCCAGCAGCCACATCGGACAGAACTATGGCTGCACCTTC. It specifies CASSHIGQNYGCTF.

The V and J genes are TRBV7-6 and TRBJ1-2, with no clear D. The CDR3 is 11 residues long. Germline V gene sequence: CDR1 SGHVS, CDR2 FNYEAQ. CDR3 sequence: CAPIGQYGYTF. Here the CDR3 DNA reads TGTGCACCTATCGGGCAATATGGCTACACCTTC. The entire variable domain, with the rest obtained from reference TRBV7-6 and TRBJ1-2, is as follows: GAGVSQSPRYKVTKRGQDVALRCDPISGHVSLYWYRQALGQGPEFLTYFNYEAQQDKSGLPNDRFSAERPEGSISTLTIQRTEQRDSAMYRCAPIGQYGYTFGSGTRLTVV.